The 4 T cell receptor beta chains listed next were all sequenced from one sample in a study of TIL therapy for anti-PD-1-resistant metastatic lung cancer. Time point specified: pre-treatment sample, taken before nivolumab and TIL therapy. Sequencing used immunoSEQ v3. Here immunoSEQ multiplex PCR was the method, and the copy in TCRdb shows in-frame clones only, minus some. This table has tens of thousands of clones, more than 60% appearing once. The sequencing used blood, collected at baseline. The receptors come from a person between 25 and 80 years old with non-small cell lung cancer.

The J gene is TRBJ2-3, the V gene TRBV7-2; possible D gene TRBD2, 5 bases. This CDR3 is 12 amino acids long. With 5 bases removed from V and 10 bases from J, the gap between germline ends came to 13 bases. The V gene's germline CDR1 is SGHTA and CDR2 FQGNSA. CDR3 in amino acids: CASSPRTRAQYF. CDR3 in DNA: TGTGCCAGCAGCCCCAGGACGAGGGCGCAGTATTTT.

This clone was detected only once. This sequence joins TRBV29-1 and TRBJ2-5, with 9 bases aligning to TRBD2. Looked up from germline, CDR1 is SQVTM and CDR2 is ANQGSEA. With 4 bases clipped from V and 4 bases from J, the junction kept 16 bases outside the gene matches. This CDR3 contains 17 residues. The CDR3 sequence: CSVVGRDRAGGAETQYF. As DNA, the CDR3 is TGCAGCGTTGTGGGGCGTGATAGAGCGGGAGGAGCAGAGACCCAGTACTTC.

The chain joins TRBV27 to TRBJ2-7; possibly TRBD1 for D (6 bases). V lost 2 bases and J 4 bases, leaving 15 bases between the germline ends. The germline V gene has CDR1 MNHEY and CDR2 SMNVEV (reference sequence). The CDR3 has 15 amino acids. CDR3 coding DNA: TGTGCCAGCAGTTTAAGGCCAGGGGCGCTTTACGAGCAGTACTTC. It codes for CASSLRPGALYEQYF.

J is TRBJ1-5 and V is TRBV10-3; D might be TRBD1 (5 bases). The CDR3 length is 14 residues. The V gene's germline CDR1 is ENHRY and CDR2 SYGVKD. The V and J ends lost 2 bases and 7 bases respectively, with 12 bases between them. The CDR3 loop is CAISEGREGQPQHF. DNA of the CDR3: TGTGCCATCAGTGAGGGCAGGGAAGGACAGCCCCAGCATTTT.